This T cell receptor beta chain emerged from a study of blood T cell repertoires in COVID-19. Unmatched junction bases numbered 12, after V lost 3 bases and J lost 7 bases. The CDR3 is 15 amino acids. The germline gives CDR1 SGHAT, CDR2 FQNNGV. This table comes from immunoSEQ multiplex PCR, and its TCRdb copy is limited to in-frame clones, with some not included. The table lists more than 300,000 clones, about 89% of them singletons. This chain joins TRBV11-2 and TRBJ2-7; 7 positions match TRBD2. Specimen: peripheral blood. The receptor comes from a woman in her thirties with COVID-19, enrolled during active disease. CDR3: CASSLDLGGFREQYF. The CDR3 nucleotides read TGTGCCAGCAGCTTGGATTTGGGGGGGTTTAGAGAGCAGTACTTC.